These T cell receptor beta chains were read from a single sample in a study of T cell responses to AZD1222 COVID-19 vaccine. Profiled with immunoSEQ multiplex PCR; TCRdb holds only in-frame clones, not every one. The sample consists of about 210,000 clones, roughly 94% of them appearing once. Sequencing was performed on peripheral blood, taken 28 days after the second dose of the MenACWY control vaccine. The receptor set was obtained from an adult who received the MenACWY meningococcal vaccine as a control. CDR3s include the opening cysteine and the closing phenylalanine or tryptophan. Fields, in order: J gene, clone size, D gene, V gene, CDR3 DNA, CDR3 protein. D genes are given only for firm matches. Clone sizes are given selectively: once, few, many, or a class where the clone is expanded.

>TRBJ2-7|NA|NA|TRBV19
TGTGCCAGTAGTATCGCCTCAAGGACCTACGAGCAGTACTTC
CASSIASRTYEQYF
>TRBJ2-7|NA|TRBD2|TRBV13
TGTGCCAGCAGCCCTCAGAACCGGGGGGCCTACGAGCAGTACTTC
CASSPQNRGAYEQYF
>TRBJ2-7|few|TRBD1|TRBV2
TGTGCCAGCAAGGACAGGAGCCTCATGCCGTACGAGCAGTACTTC
CASKDRSLMPYEQYF
>TRBJ2-7|NA|NA|TRBV7-2
TGTGCCAGCAGCTTACTCGGGACTTCCTACGAGCAGTACTTC
CASSLLGTSYEQYF
>TRBJ2-7|NA|NA|TRBV30
TGTGCCTGGGGGTCCTTTTCCTACGAGCAGTACTTC
CAWGSFSYEQYF
>TRBJ1-5|NA|NA|TRBV28
TGTGCCAGCAGTCTATACAGAGGATCCCATCAGCCCCAGCATTTT
CASSLYRGSHQPQHF
>TRBJ1-3|NA|TRBD1|TRBV9
TGTGCCAGCAGCGCCACAGGGGATGGAAACACCATATATTTT
CASSATGDGNTIYF
>TRBJ1-2|NA|NA|TRBV5-8
TGTGCCAGCAGCCTGTACAGGGAAGCCTATGGCTACACCTTC
CASSLYREAYGYTF
>TRBJ2-6|NA|NA|TRBV30
TGTGCCTGGAGTTGGGCCGGGGCCAACGTCCTGACTTTC
CAWSWAGANVLTF
>TRBJ2-3|NA|TRBD1|TRBV6-5
TGTGCCATACGGACAGGCCCTGGTACAGATACGCAGTATTTT
CAIRTGPGTDTQYF
>TRBJ2-3|NA|TRBD2|TRBV27
TGTGCCAGCAGTCCAACTCTAGCGGGTATTGGTACAGATACGCAGTATTTT
CASSPTLAGIGTDTQYF
>TRBJ1-6|NA|TRBD1|TRBV5-1
TGCGCCAGCAGGGACAGGGATAATTCACCCCTCCACTTT
CASRDRDNSPLHF
>TRBJ1-2|NA|TRBD1|TRBV7-9
TGTGCCAGCAGCCCGACCCGTGGGATGACAGGGGGGTATGGCTACACCTTC
CASSPTRGMTGGYGYTF
>TRBJ1-1|NA|TRBD1|TRBV5-8
TGTGCCAGCAGCAGGACAGGGTCGGGCACTGAAGCTTTCTTT
CASSRTGSGTEAFF
>TRBJ1-1|NA|NA|TRBV27
TGTGCCAGCAGCTTCTCTGGGACTGAAGCTTTCTTT
CASSFSGTEAFF
>TRBJ1-1|once|NA|TRBV3-1/TRBV3-2
TGTGCCAGCAGCCAAAAGGAGGCGAACACTGAAGCTTTCTTT
CASSQKEANTEAFF
>TRBJ2-7|NA|TRBD1|TRBV6-2/TRBV6-3
TGTGCCAGCAGTCCCATCGTACGGGACAGAGCGTACGAGCAGTACTTC
CASSPIVRDRAYEQYF
>TRBJ1-1|once|NA|TRBV18
TGTGCCAGCTCAACTGACCAGAACACTGAAGCTTTCTTT
CASSTDQNTEAFF
>TRBJ2-7|once|NA|TRBV21-1
TGTGCCAGCAGCACAGAGGACAGGGAGGCCGAGCAGTACTTC
CASSTEDREAEQYF
>TRBJ1-6|NA|NA|TRBV6-4
TGTGCCAGCAGTGCGTCCGTGGGTTCACCCCTCCACTTT
CASSASVGSPLHF
>TRBJ1-4|NA|TRBD1|TRBV19
TGTGCCAGTAGTACGACAGGGGCAACGGGTGAAAAACTGTTTTTT
CASSTTGATGEKLFF
>TRBJ2-7|NA|TRBD2|TRBV9
TGTGCCAGCAGCCCTGGGACTAGCGGGAGTGTCTTCTCATCCTACGAGCAGTACTTC
CASSPGTSGSVFSSYEQYF
>TRBJ1-5|NA|NA|TRBV21-1
TGTGCCAGCAGCAATCCGCGACAGGGGAGCAATCAGCCCCAGCATTTT
CASSNPRQGSNQPQHF
>TRBJ1-2|NA|NA|TRBV28
TGTGCCAGCAGCCCGTCCGGCAGGGAGCATGGCTACACCTTC
CASSPSGREHGYTF
>TRBJ2-2|NA|NA|TRBV3-1/TRBV3-2
TGTGCCAGCAGCCAGGTACGAGGGGGGAACACCGGGGAGCTGTTTTTT
CASSQVRGGNTGELFF
>TRBJ2-7|NA|TRBD2|TRBV6-5
TGTGCCAGCACCCCGGGACTAGCGTTTTACGAGCAGTACTTC
CASTPGLAFYEQYF
>TRBJ1-3|NA|NA|TRBV7-9
TGTGCCAGCAGCGAACAGAGTAACACCATATATTTT
CASSEQSNTIYF
>TRBJ2-7|NA|TRBD2|TRBV7-2
TGTGCCAGCAGCTTAGGAGCGGGGGCGAATTTCTACGAGCAGTACTTC
CASSLGAGANFYEQYF